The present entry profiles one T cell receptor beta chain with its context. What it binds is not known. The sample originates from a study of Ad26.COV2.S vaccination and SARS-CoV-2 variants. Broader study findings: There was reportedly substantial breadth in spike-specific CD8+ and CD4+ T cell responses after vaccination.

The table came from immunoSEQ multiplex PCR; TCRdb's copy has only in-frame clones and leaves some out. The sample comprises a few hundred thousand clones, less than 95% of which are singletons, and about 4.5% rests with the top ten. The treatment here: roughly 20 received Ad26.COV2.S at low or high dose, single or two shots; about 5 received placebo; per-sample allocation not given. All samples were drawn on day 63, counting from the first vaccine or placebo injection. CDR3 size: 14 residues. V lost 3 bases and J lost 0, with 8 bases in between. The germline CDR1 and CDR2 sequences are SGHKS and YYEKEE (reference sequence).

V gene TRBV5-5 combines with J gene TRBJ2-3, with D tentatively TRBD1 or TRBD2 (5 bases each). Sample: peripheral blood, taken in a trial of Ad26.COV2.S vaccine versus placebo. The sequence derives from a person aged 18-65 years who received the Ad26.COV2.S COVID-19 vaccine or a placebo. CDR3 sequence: CASSYRDSTDTQYF. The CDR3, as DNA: TGTGCCAGCAGCTACCGGGACAGCACAGATACGCAGTATTTT.